Presented here are 16 T cell receptor beta chains from one specimen sequenced in a study of response to subunit inactivated influenza vaccine. TCRdb re-derived calls from the RT-PCR reads in MiXCR, one entry per CDR3 protein. This table has under 850,000 distinct CDR3 sequences, around 18% appearing once. The specimen comprised PBMCs from blood, sampled roughly 5 days after vaccination. These receptors all come from a man over 45 who received an inactivated influenza vaccine.

V and J are TRBV12-3 or TRBV12-4 and TRBJ2-1; 13 nucleotides agree with TRBD2. With V trimmed by 7 bases and J by 7 bases, 4 bases remained unmatched. This CDR3 is 14 amino acids long. As DNA, the CDR3 is TGTGCCAGCAACACACTAGCGGGAGGGAATGAGCAGTTCTTC. It translates to CASNTLAGGNEQFF.

This clonotype turned up a few times. The genes are TRBV7-2 and TRBJ2-1; the D gene is possibly TRBD2 (6 bases). Trimming left V 1 base short and J 5 bases short, with 9 bases between. This CDR3 spans 14 amino acids. Germline values: CDR1 SGHTA, CDR2 FQGNSA. The CDR3 here is CASSLEWTNNEQFF. CDR3 DNA sequence: TGTGCCAGCAGCTTAGAGTGGACTAACAATGAGCAGTTCTTC.

This clonotype occurred a few times. CDR3 residues: CASSPRTVYTEAFF. CDR3 bases: TGTGCCAGCAGTCCCCGGACGGTTTACACTGAAGCTTTCTTT. V is TRBV2 and J is TRBJ1-1; no firm D call. Germline loops: CDR1 SNHLY, CDR2 FYNNEI. This CDR3 region has 14 residues. The V gene lost 5 bases and the J gene lost 3 bases, with 13 bases spanning the gap.

Ten or more counts support this clonotype. The chain links TRBV12-3 or TRBV12-4 to TRBJ1-1; D uncertain. Deletions cut 6 bases from V and 2 bases from J, with 4 bases between. The CDR3 is 11 residues long. The CDR3 DNA reads TGTGCCAGCAGGTTAAACACTGAAGCTTTCTTT. Translated, it gives CASRLNTEAFF.

This clonotype was counted only a few times. V usage is TRBV4-2 and J usage is TRBJ1-2; TRBD1 matches 7 bases. Trimming removed 0 bases from V and 5 bases from J; junction bases left unmatched: 6. The CDR3 has 15 amino acids. Germline CDR1 LGHNA, CDR2 YNFKEQ. DNA of the CDR3: TGTGCCAGCAGCCAAGACGGGACAGATCAATATGGCTACACCTTC. Translated: CASSQDGTDQYGYTF.

The chain links TRBV20-1 to TRBJ2-7; TRBD2 agrees at 10 bases. With V trimmed by 2 bases and J by 2 bases, 3 bases remained unmatched. In germline, CDR1 is DFQATT, CDR2 SNEGSKA (reference sequence). The CDR3 has 14 amino acids. The CDR3 nucleotides read TGCAGTGCTAGACCTAGCGGGGGAGCCTACGAGCAGTACTTC. Translation: CSARPSGGAYEQYF.

This clonotype came up a few times. The chain couples TRBV5-1 to TRBJ2-1; possibly TRBD1 for D (6 bases). Germline assignment: CDR1 SGHRS and CDR2 YFSETQ. The CDR3 length is 13 residues. V lost 7 bases to trimming and J lost 9 bases, with 17 bases between them. The CDR3 coding sequence is TGCGCCAGCTACCTACAGGGAAATACTGAGCAGTTCTTC. It codes for CASYLQGNTEQFF.

V usage is TRBV9 and J usage is TRBJ2-1; D is uncertain. V lost 0 bases and J 5 bases, leaving 12 bases between the germline ends. The CDR3 sequence is 15 residues long. The germline V gene encodes CDR1 SGDLS and CDR2 YYNGEE. CDR3 in DNA: TGTGCCAGCAGCGTAGCGGGTGGCCTACACAATGAGCAGTTCTTC. This translates into CASSVAGGLHNEQFF. Full variable domain (rest looked up from reference TRBV9 and TRBJ2-1): DSGVTQTPKHLITATGQRVTLRCSPRSGDLSVYWYQQSLDQGLQFLIQYYNGEERAKGNILERFSAQQFPDLHSELNLSSLELGDSALYFCASSVAGGLHNEQFFGPGTRLTVL.

The J gene is TRBJ1-2, the V gene TRBV27, with D possibly being TRBD1 (5 bases). The CDR3 covers 13 residues. CDR1 and CDR2 (germline): MNHEY, SMNVEV (reference sequence). Trimming removed 4 bases from V and 5 bases from J, with 11 bases in between. CDR3 in DNA: TGTGCCAGCAGTTCACAGGCTGGGTATGGCTACACCTTC. This sequence encodes CASSSQAGYGYTF.

This rearrangement joins TRBV7-8 to TRBJ2-7; D uncertain. V was trimmed by 2 bases and J by 5 bases, leaving 13 bases between them. Germline V gene data show CDR1 as SGHVS and CDR2 as FQNEAQ. CDR3 size: 14 residues. DNA for the CDR3: TGTGCCAGCAGCTTATACAAAATACAAGACGAGCAGTACTTC. Protein product: CASSLYKIQDEQYF.

V and J are TRBV29-1 and TRBJ1-2, with a tentative D call TRBD1 (5 bases). CDR1 and CDR2 (germline): SQVTM, ANQGSEA. This CDR3 spans 11 amino acids. V shed 7 bases and J shed 8 bases, with 14 bases lying between them. CDR3: CSGAGMGGYTF. The CDR3, as DNA: TGCAGCGGGGCAGGGATGGGGGGCTACACCTTC.

The sample holds many counts of this clonotype. A read error may explain this, as a much larger clone is one base away. This chain connects TRBV10-3 to TRBJ2-1; 7 nucleotides match TRBD2. Germline loops: CDR1 ENHRY, CDR2 SYGVKD. There are 12 residues in the CDR3. The ends lost 10 bases at V and 4 bases at J; junction bases unmatched: 4. The CDR3 DNA follows: TGTGCCACCGGGACTAATTACAATGAGCAGTTCTTC. Residues: CATGTNYNEQFF.

This clonotype was observed a handful of times. The rearrangement joins TRBV7-6 to TRBJ2-5; D possibly matches TRBD1 or TRBD2 (5 bases each). The germline V gene encodes CDR1 SGHVS and CDR2 FNYEAQ. The V gene lost 3 bases and the J gene lost 3 bases, with 14 bases spanning the gap. This CDR3 has 15 amino acids. CDR3 protein: CASSFNTGTEETQYF. The DNA for the CDR3 is TGTGCCAGCAGCTTTAACACCGGGACGGAAGAGACCCAGTACTTC.

This sequence joins TRBV10-3 and TRBJ1-1, with 8 bases identical to TRBD1. CDR1 ENHRY and CDR2 SYGVKD come from the germline V gene. The CDR3 sequence is 20 residues long. V dropped 2 bases and J dropped 2; count of bases not matched to a gene: 19. The CDR3 reads CAISEVGGTGRGALNTEAFF. The DNA for the CDR3 is TGTGCCATCAGTGAGGTCGGCGGGACAGGAAGAGGAGCCCTCAACACTGAAGCTTTCTTT.

In DNA, the CDR3 is TGTGCCAGCAGTTCAACCGAGAGGGGCCCGAATACGCAGTATTTT. Protein: CASSSTERGPNTQYF. The gene calls are TRBV12-3 or TRBV12-4 and TRBJ2-3; D might be TRBD1 or TRBD2, each matching 5 bases. Trimming took 4 bases from V and 7 from J, leaving 18 bases between them. The CDR3 loop spans 15 amino acids.

The chain joins TRBV10-3 to TRBJ2-7; D gene uncertain. This CDR3 has 13 amino acids. Germline V CDR1 and CDR2: ENHRY, SYGVKD. Trimming removed 10 bases at V and 0 bases at J, with 13 bases between. CDR3 sequence reads: CANGPEHSYEQYF. The DNA for the CDR3 is TGTGCCAACGGGCCAGAGCACTCCTACGAGCAGTACTTC.